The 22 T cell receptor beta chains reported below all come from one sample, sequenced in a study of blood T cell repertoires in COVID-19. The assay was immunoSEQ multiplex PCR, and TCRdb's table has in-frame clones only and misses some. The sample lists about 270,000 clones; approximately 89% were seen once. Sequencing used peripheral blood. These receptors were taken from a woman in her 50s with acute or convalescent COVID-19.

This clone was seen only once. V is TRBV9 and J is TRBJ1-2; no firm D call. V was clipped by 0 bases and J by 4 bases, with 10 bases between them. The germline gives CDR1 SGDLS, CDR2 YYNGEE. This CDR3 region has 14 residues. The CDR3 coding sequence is TGTGCCAGCAGCGTAGATAGGAGCCTCTATGGCTACACCTTC. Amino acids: CASSVDRSLYGYTF.

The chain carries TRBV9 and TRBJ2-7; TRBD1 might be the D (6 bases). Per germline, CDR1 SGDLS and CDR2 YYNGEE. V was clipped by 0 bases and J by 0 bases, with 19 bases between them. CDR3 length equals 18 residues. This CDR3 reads CASSVDPHRGGPSYEQYF. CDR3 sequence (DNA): TGTGCCAGCAGCGTAGATCCACACCGAGGGGGTCCCTCCTACGAGCAGTACTTC.

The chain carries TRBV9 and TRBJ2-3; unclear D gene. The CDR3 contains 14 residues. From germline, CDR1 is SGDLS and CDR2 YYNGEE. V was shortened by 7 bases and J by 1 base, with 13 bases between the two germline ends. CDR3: CASGHSKGTDTQYF. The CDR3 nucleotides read TGTGCCAGCGGGCACTCCAAAGGCACAGATACGCAGTATTTT.

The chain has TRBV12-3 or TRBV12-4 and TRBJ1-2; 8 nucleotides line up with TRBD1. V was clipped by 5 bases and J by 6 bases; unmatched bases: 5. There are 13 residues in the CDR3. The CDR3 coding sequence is TGTGCCAGCAGTCCAAGACAGGGGAATGGCTACACCTTC. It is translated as CASSPRQGNGYTF.

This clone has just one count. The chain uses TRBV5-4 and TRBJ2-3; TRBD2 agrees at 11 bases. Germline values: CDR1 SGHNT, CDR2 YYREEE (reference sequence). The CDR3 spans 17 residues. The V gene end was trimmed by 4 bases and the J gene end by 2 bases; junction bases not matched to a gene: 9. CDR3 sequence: CASSKGLAEILTDTQYF. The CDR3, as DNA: TGTGCCAGCAGCAAGGGACTAGCGGAAATCCTCACAGATACGCAGTATTTT.

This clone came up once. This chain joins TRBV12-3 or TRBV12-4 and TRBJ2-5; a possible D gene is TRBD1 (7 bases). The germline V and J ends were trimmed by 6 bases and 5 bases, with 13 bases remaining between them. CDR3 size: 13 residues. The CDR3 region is CASSTTGRETQYF. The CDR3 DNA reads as TGTGCCAGCAGCACGACAGGGAGGGAGACCCAGTACTTC.

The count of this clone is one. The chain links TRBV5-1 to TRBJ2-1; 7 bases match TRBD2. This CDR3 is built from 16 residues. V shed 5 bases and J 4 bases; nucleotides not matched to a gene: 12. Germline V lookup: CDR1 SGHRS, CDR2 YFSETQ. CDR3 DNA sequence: TGCGCCAGCAGTCCGTCCGGGACTACCCTATACAATGAGCAGTTCTTC. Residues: CASSPSGTTLYNEQFF.

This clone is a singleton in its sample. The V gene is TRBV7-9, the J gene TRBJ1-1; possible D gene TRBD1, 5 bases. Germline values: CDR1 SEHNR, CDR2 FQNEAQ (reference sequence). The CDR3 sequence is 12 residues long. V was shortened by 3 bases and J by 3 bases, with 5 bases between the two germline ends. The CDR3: CASSFRDTEAFF. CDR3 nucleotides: TGTGCCAGCAGCTTCAGGGACACTGAAGCTTTCTTT. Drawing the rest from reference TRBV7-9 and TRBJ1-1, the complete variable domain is DTGVSQNPRHKITKRGQNVTFRCDPISEHNRLYWYRQTLGQGPEFLTYFQNEAQLEKSRLLSDRFSAERPKGSFSTLEIQRTEQGDSAMYLCASSFRDTEAFFGQGTRLTVV.

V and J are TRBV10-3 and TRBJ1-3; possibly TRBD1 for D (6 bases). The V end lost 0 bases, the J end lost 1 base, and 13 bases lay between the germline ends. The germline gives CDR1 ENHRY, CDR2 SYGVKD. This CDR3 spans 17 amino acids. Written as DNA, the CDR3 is TGTGCCATCAGTGAGTCACTACAGGGTTGGTCTGGAAACACCATATATTTT. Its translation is CAISESLQGWSGNTIYF.

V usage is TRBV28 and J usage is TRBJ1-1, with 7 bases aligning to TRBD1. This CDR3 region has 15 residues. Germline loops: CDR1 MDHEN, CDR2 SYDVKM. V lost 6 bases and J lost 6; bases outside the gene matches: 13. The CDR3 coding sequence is TGTGCCAGCAGCCCTCCAGACAGGGCGCGCGCTGAAGCTTTCTTT. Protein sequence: CASSPPDRARAEAFF. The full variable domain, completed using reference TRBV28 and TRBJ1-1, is DVKVTQSSRYLVKRTGEKVFLECVQDMDHENMFWYRQDPGLGLRLIYFSYDVKMKEKGDIPEGYSVSREKKERFSLILESASTNQTSMYLCASSPPDRARAEAFFGQGTRLTVV.

In nucleotides, the CDR3 is TGTGCCAGCAGCCAGCCCCCCGGGACAGGGGGCGCTAGGGCCAACGTCCTGACTTTC. This codes for CASSQPPGTGGARANVLTF. The chain employs TRBV3-1 (or the pseudogene TRBV3-2) and TRBJ2-6, with 12 bases lining up with TRBD1. There are 19 residues in the CDR3. The germline gives CDR1 LGHDT, CDR2 YNNKEL (reference sequence). V lost 3 bases, J lost 5 bases, and 11 bases stayed unmatched.

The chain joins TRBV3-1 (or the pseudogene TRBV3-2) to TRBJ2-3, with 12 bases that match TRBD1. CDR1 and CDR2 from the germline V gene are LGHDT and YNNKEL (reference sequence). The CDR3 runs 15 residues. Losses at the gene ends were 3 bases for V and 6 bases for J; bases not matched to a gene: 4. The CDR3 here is CASSHPGQGADTQYF. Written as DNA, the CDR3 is TGTGCCAGCAGCCACCCGGGACAGGGGGCGGATACGCAGTATTTT.

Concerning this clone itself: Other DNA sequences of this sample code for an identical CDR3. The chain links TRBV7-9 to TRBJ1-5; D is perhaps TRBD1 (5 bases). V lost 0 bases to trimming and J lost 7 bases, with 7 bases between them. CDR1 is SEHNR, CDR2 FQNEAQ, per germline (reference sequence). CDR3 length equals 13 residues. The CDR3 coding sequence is TGTGCCAGCAGCTTAGCCCAGGGACAGCCCCAGCATTTT. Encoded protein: CASSLAQGQPQHF.

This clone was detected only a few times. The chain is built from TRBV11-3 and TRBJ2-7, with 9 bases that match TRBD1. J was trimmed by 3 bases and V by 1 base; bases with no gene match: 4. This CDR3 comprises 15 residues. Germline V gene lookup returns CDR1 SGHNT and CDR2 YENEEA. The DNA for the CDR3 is TGTGCCAGCAGCTTAGGACAGGGGGGTGACTACGAGCAGTACTTC. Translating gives CASSLGQGGDYEQYF.

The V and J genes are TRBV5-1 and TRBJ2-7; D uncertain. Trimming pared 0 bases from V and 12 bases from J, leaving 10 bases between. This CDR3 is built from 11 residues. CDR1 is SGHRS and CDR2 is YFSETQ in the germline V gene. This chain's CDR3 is CASSLAGLWYF. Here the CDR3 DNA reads TGCGCCAGCAGCTTGGCAGGATTATGGTACTTC.

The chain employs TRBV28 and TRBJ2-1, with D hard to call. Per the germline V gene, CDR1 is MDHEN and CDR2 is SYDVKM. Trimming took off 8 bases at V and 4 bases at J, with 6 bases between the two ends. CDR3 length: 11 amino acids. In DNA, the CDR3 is TGTGCCAGCCTGAGGTACAATGAGCAGTTCTTC. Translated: CASLRYNEQFF.

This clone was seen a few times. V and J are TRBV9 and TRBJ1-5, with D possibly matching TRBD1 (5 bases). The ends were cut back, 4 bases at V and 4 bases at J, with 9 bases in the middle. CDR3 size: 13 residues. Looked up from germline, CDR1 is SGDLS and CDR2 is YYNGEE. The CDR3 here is CASSPDRNQPQHF. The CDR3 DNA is TGTGCCAGCAGCCCCGACAGAAATCAGCCCCAGCATTTT.

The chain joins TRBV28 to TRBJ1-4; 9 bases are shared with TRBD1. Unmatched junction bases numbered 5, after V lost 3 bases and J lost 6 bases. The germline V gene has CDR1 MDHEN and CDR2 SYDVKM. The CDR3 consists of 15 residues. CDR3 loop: CASSLRDRADEKLFF. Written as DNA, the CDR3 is TGTGCCAGCAGTTTGAGGGACAGGGCGGATGAAAAACTGTTTTTT.

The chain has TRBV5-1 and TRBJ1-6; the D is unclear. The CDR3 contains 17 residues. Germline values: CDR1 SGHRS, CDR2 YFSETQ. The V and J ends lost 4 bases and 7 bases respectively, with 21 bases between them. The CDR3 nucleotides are TGCGCCAGCAGCCCTGGAGCTGCGGCTACGAGCAATTCACCCCTCCACTTT. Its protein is CASSPGAAATSNSPLHF.

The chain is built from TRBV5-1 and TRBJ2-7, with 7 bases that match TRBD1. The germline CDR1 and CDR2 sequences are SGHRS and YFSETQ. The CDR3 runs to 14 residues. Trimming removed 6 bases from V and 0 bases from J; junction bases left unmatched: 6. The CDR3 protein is CASTEGASSYEQYF. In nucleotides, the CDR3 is TGCGCCAGCACCGAGGGGGCGAGCTCCTACGAGCAGTACTTC.

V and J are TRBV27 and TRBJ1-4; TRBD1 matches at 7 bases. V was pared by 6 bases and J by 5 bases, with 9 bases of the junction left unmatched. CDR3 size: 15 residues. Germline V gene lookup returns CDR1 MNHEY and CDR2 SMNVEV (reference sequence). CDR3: CASRTQGVGNEKLFF. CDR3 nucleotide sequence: TGTGCCAGCAGGACCCAGGGGGTTGGAAATGAAAAACTGTTTTTT.

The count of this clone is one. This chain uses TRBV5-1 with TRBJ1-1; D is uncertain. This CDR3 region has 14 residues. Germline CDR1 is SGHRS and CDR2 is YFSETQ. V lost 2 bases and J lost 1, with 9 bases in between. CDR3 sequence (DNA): TGCGCCAGCAGCTTAAGCGTTGAGAACACTGAAGCTTTCTTT. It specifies CASSLSVENTEAFF.